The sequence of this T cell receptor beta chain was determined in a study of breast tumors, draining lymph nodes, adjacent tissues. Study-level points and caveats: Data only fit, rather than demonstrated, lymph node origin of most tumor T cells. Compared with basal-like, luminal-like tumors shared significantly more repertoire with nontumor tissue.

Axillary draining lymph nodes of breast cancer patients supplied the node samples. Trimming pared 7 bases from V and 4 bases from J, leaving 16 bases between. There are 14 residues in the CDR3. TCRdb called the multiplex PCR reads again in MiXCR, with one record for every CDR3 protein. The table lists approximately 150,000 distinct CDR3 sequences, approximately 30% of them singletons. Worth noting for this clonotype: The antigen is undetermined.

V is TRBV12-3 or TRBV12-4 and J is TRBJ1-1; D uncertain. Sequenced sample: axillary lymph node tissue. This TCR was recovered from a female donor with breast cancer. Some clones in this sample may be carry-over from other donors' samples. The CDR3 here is CASTKGNGFTEAFF. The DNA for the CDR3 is TGTGCCAGCACCAAGGGAAACGGATTCACTGAAGCTTTCTTT.